This entry is about one T cell receptor (beta chain). These data originate in a study of blood T cell repertoires in COVID-19. Study-level background: Acute and convalescent COVID-19 specimens originated in the United States, Italy and Spain. PBMCs, B-cell-depleted T cells, or T cells provided the cDNA or gDNA that made up the material.

Per the original methods: It was from reference gene primer amplification that nucleated cell counts were estimated. The table came from immunoSEQ multiplex PCR; TCRdb's copy has only in-frame clones and leaves some out. D and trimming come from the DNA, and the V and J calls and clone size come from that table. This sample carries 30,000 to 35,000 clones, around 84% of them seen once, and the ten largest clones take roughly 15%. The V end was cut by 4 bases, the J end by 2 bases, with 12 bases between. Germline loops: CDR1 SGHDT, CDR2 YYEEEE. The CDR3 spans 14 residues. The sequence came from a human donor with acute or convalescent COVID-19. The donor label of this sample is uncertain. This chain connects TRBV5-6 to TRBJ1-1, with D tentatively TRBD1 (5 bases). Sequenced sample: peripheral blood. DNA of the CDR3: TGTGCCAGCAGCACCAGACAGTTTAACACTGAAGCTTTCTTT. It is translated as CASSTRQFNTEAFF.